Below are 8 T cell receptor beta chains sequenced from a single sample in a study of blood T cell repertoires in COVID-19. The method was immunoSEQ multiplex PCR; TCRdb's version includes in-frame clones alone and lacks a portion of them. Found here are 200,000 to 250,000 clones, approximately 80% of them singletons; the top ten hold 8.5% to 12%. The sample comprised peripheral blood. These receptors all stem from a woman of 80 years or more with acute or convalescent COVID-19.

V usage is TRBV2 and J usage is TRBJ2-7; 7 nucleotides align to TRBD1. Looked up from germline, CDR1 is SNHLY and CDR2 is FYNNEI. This CDR3 has 15 residues. V lost 6 bases to trimming and J lost 2 bases; unmatched junction nucleotides: 10. The CDR3 spells CASRDDRDRTYEQYF. CDR3 coding DNA: TGTGCCAGCAGGGACGACAGGGACCGGACCTACGAGCAGTACTTC.

The chain recombines TRBV7-3 with TRBJ2-1, with 11 bases aligning to TRBD2. The CDR3 covers 15 residues. The V segment lost 2 bases and the J segment 3 bases; nucleotides outside the gene matches: 0. Germline V CDR1 and CDR2: SGHTA, FQGTGA. CDR3 in DNA: TGTGCCAGCAGCTTAGGACTAGCGGGCTACAATGAGCAGTTCTTC. Translated, it gives CASSLGLAGYNEQFF.

This rearrangement joins TRBV28 to TRBJ2-7; 7 bases are shared with TRBD2. This CDR3 has 13 amino acids. Losses at the gene ends were 6 bases for V and 0 bases for J; bases not matched to a gene: 2. The V gene's germline CDR1 is MDHEN and CDR2 SYDVKM. CDR3 sequence reads: CASRTGGSYEQYF. DNA of the CDR3: TGTGCCAGCAGGACGGGGGGCTCCTACGAGCAGTACTTC.

This clone was recorded once. The chain has TRBV9 and TRBJ2-5, with D maybe TRBD2 (6 bases). Trimming removed 0 bases from V and 5 bases from J, with 17 bases in between. Per germline, CDR1 SGDLS and CDR2 YYNGEE. This CDR3 has 16 amino acids. The CDR3, as DNA: TGTGCCAGCAGCGTAGGGTCTTTGGACGGAGGGGAGACCCAGTACTTC. It yields the protein CASSVGSLDGGETQYF.

V gene TRBV7-2 combines with J gene TRBJ2-7; 10 nucleotides line up with TRBD1. The length of the CDR3 is 17 residues. J gave up 3 bases and V 4 bases, and 12 bases lay outside the gene matches. Per the germline V gene, CDR1 is SGHTA and CDR2 is FQGNSA. In nucleotides, the CDR3 is TGTGCCAGCAGCTCGGGACAGGGGCCTTTAAGCGGCTACGAGCAGTACTTC. Amino acids: CASSSGQGPLSGYEQYF.

The chain links TRBV5-3 to TRBJ1-2; 7 positions match TRBD1. TRBV5-3 is marked as an open reading frame, function uncertain. This CDR3 comprises 17 residues. After removal of 4 bases from V and 6 bases from J, the junction contained 18 bases not matched to a gene. CDR3 residues: CARSPGQPMPFRDGYTF. The CDR3, as DNA: TGTGCCAGAAGCCCGGGACAGCCTATGCCATTTAGGGATGGCTACACCTTC.

The gene calls are TRBV7-2 and TRBJ1-6; D is possibly TRBD1 (6 bases). V gave up 5 bases and J gave up 4 bases, with 12 bases separating them. CDR1 and CDR2 (germline): SGHTA, FQGNSA. This CDR3 has 15 residues. CDR3 loop: CASSQVRGYNSPLHF. The DNA for the CDR3 is TGTGCCAGCAGCCAAGTCAGGGGTTATAATTCACCCCTCCACTTT. Using reference TRBV7-2 and TRBJ1-6 for the parts outside the CDR3, the full variable domain is GAGVSQSPSNKVTEKGKDVELRCDPISGHTALYWYRQSLGQGLEFLIYFQGNSAPDKSGLPSDRFSAERTGGSVSTLTIQRTQQEDSAVYLCASSQVRGYNSPLHFGNGTRLTVT.

The sample holds a few counts of this clone. Other nucleotide sequences in the sample specify the same CDR3. The chain combines TRBV29-1 with TRBJ2-6, with TRBD1 as a possible D gene (6 bases). Germline V lookup: CDR1 SQVTM, CDR2 ANQGSEA. Trimming removed 6 bases from V and 4 bases from J, with 10 bases in between. This CDR3 is built from 13 residues. CDR3: CSVSGTGANVLTF. CDR3 nucleotide sequence: TGCAGCGTCTCCGGGACAGGGGCCAACGTCCTGACTTTC. The full variable domain, completed using reference TRBV29-1 and TRBJ2-6, is SAVISQKPSRDICQRGTSLTIQCQVDSQVTMMFWYRQQPGQSLTLIATANQGSEATYESGFVIDKFPISRPNLTFSTLTVSNMSPEDSSIYLCSVSGTGANVLTFGAGSRLTVL.